This T cell receptor beta chain stems from a study of blood T cells in healthy people across ages. This clonotype was observed a handful of times. The V gene's germline CDR1 is SGHDN and CDR2 FVKESK. This CDR3 is built from 11 residues. It was with a sample-barcoded 5' primer and a J-beta primer mix that a second PCR of roughly 7 to 12 cycles was run. All cDNA molecules were each tagged by a template-switch adaptor with 12 random nucleotides. One entry per CDR3 protein results from TCRdb running MiXCR on the 5' RACE reads. The repertoire holds some 760,000 distinct CDR3 sequences, with just under 25% as singletons. The data were also submitted as part of a second study, on T cells of mothers and their children.

Sequenced: blood. J is TRBJ2-5 and V is TRBV14, with 7 bases that match TRBD1. The J call may be wrong; the DNA end is better matched by TRBJ2-7. This clonotype originated in a boy aged 5-17 years in good health. Written as DNA, the CDR3 is TGTGCCAGCAGTGGACAGGTCGAGCAGTACTTC. Translation gives CASSGQVEQYF.